This note documents a single T cell receptor (beta chain) sequence. The sample comes from a study of blood T cell repertoires in COVID-19. Looked up from germline, CDR1 is SGHRS and CDR2 is YFSETQ. V lost 5 bases, J lost 2 bases, and 12 bases stayed unmatched. The CDR3 has 16 residues. Per the original data handling: Nucleated cell number was recorded as an estimate derived from reference gene primer amplification. The method was immunoSEQ multiplex PCR; TCRdb's version includes in-frame clones alone and lacks a portion of them. Clone size and V and J calls were adopted from that table, with D and trimming inferred from the DNA. The profile shows fewer than 150,000 clones, approximately 85% of them singletons.

The clonotype was recovered from a human donor in a cohort sampled during active COVID-19. The sample consisted of peripheral blood. This chain links TRBV5-1 with TRBJ2-7; 8 bases align to TRBD2. The DNA for the CDR3 is TGCGCCAGCAGATCTCCGGCTGCGGGGGGCGCCTACGAGCAGTACTTC. It yields the protein CASRSPAAGGAYEQYF.